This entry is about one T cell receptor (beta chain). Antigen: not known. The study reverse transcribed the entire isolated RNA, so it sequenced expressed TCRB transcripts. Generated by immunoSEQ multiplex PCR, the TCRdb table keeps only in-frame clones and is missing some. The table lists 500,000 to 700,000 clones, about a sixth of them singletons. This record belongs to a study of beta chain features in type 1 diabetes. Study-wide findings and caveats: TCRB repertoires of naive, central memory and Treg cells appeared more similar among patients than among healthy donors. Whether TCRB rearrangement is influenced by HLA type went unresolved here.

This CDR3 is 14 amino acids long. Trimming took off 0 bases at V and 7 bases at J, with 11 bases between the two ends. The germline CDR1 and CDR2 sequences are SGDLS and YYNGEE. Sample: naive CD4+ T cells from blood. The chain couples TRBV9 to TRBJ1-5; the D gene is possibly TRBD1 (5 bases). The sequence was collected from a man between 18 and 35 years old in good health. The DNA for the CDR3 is TGTGCCAGCAGCGTAGATGGTAGGGGACAGCCCCAGCATTTT. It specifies CASSVDGRGQPQHF.